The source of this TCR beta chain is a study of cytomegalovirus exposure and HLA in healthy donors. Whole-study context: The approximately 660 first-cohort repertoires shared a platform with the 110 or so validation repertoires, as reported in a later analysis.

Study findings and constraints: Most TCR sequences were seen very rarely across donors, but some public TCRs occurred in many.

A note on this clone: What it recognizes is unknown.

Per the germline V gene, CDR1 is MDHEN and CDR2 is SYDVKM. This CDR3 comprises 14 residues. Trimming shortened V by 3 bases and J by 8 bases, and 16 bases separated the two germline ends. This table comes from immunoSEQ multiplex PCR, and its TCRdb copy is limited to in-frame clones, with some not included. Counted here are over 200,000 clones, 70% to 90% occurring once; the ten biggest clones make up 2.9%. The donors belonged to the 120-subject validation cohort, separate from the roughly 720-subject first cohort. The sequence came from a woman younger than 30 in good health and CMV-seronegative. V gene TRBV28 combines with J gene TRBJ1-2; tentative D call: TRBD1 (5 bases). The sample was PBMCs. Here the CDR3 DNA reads TGTGCCAGCAGTTTGGCGCAGGGACTTTACGGCTACACCTTC. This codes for CASSLAQGLYGYTF.